The present T cell receptor beta chain was sequenced within a study of control samples from healthy donors and cancer patients. Germline V CDR1 and CDR2: GTSNPN, SVGIG (reference sequence). Germline trimming cut 2 bases from V and 4 bases from J; bases unmatched to any gene: 2. The length of the CDR3 is 13 residues. TCRdb's table, derived via immunoSEQ multiplex PCR, lists solely in-frame clones and lacks some. The table includes roughly 59,000 clones, 92% detected once. The chain joins TRBV30 to TRBJ2-3, with 8 bases identical to TRBD1. This receptor was identified in a man between 35 and 55 years old with colorectal cancer. The sample was PBMCs. The CDR3 spells CAWSLDRADTQYF. CDR3 in DNA: TGTGCCTGGAGTCTGGACAGGGCAGATACGCAGTATTTT.